This TCR beta chain was recovered during a study of identical twins. Study findings and constraints: A lower insertion count was a feature of abundant cord blood beta clonotypes, with no such feature in memory repertoires. Conclusions were based on cross-sectional statistical analysis, without following the same donors.

Trimming took 5 bases from V and 1 from J, leaving 16 bases between them. The CDR3 spans 16 residues. Germline V CDR1 and CDR2: LNHDA, SQIVND (reference sequence). TCRdb used MiXCR to reprocess the 5' RACE reads, holding one entry per CDR3 protein. The table shows 1.5 million to 2 million distinct CDR3 sequences, with 32% occurring only once. As to this clonotype: Its antigen is unidentified.

The chain employs TRBV19 and TRBJ2-3; TRBD1 might be the D (5 bases). This TCR was recovered from a newborn girl in good health. The sequenced sample consisted of cord blood. This chain's CDR3 is CASSVTSGLGTDTQYF. In DNA, the CDR3 is TGTGCCAGTAGTGTGACTTCAGGGTTAGGCACAGATACGCAGTATTTT.